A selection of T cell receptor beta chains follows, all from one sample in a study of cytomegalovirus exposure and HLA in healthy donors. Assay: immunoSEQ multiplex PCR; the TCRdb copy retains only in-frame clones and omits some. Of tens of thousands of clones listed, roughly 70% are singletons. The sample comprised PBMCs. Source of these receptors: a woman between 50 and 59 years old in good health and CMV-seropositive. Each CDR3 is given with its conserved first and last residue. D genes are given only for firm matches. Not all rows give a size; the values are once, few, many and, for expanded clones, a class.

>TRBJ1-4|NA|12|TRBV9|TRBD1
TGTGCCAGCAGCCGACACGACAGGGTACTGTTTTTT
CASSRHDRVLFF
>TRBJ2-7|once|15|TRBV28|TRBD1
TGTGCCAGCAGTTTAGCGGCAGGGGGTTCCTACGAGCAGTACTTC
CASSLAAGGSYEQYF
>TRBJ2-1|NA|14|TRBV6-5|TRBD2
TGTGCCAGCGCCCGCGGGGGTTACCAGAATGAGCAGTTCTTC
CASARGGYQNEQFF
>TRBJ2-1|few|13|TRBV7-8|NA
TGTGCCAGCAGCTTACCCCTAAGAGATGAGCAGTTCTTC
CASSLPLRDEQFF
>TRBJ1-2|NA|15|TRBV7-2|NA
TGTGCCAGCAGCTTAGGTGGCGGGATTAAGCATGGCTACACCTTC
CASSLGGGIKHGYTF
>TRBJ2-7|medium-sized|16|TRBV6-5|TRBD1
TGTGCCAGCAGTTCCCTCGGACAGGGTGGTTCCTACGAGCAGTACTTC
CASSSLGQGGSYEQYF
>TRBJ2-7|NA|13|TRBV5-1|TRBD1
TGCGCCAGCAGCCCGGGACAGGGGCTCGAGCAGTACTTC
CASSPGQGLEQYF
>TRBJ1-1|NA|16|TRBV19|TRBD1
TGTGCCAGTAGTATACAGGGACAGGGGCCCTTCGAAGAAGCTTTCTTT
CASSIQGQGPFEEAFF
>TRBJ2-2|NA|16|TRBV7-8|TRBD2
TGTGCCAGCAGCTCCGGGAGGGCCTTACTGGGTGGGGAGCTGTTTTTT
CASSSGRALLGGELFF
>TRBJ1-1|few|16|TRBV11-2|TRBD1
TGTGCCAGCAGCTTAGGGGACAGGGGTACTTACACTGAAGCTTTCTTT
CASSLGDRGTYTEAFF
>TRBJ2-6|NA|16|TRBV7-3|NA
TGTGCCAGCAGCACGGACAGACACTCTGGGGCCAACGTCCTGACTTTC
CASSTDRHSGANVLTF
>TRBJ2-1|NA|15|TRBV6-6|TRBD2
TGTGCCAGCAGTCCTCCTAGCGGGGATTACAATGAGCAGTTCTTC
CASSPPSGDYNEQFF
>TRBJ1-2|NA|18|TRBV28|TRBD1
TGTGCCACCGAAGGACAGACAGGGCAAAGAACAACGAGCTATGGCTACACCTTC
CATEGQTGQRTTSYGYTF
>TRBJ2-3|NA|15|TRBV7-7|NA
TGTGCTAGCAGCTTGTCGGGTTTACCCACAGATACGCAGTATTTT
CASSLSGLPTDTQYF
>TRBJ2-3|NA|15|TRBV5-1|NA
TGCGCCAGTCGTTTCGGGGCAGGGGGCACAGATACGCAGTATTTT
CASRFGAGGTDTQYF
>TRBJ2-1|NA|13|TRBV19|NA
TGTGCCAGTAGTATATACGGCAGCGCGGAGCAGTTCTTC
CASSIYGSAEQFF
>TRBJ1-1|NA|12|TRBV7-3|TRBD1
TGTGCCAGCAGCTTCGGGACAGATGAAGCTTTCTTT
CASSFGTDEAFF
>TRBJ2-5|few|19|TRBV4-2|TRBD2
TGTGCCAGCAGCCCAAGCCTTGGGCGGGGGGCCATGTGGAGAGAGACCCAGTACTTC
CASSPSLGRGAMWRETQYF
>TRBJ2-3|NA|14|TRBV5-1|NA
TGCGCCAGCAGCTATATAGCGGGCACAGATACGCAGTATTTT
CASSYIAGTDTQYF
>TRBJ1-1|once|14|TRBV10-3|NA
TGTGCCATCAGTGACGAGGGCTCCCGCACTGAAGCTTTCTTT
CAISDEGSRTEAFF
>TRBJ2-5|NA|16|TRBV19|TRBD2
TGTGCCAGTAGTAACCTTGGACTAGCGGGAAAAGAGACCCAGTACTTC
CASSNLGLAGKETQYF
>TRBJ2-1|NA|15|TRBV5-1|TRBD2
TGCGCCAGCAGTAAAAGCGGGGGGGCCCACAATGAGCAGTTCTTC
CASSKSGGAHNEQFF
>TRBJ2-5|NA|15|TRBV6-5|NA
TGTGCCAGCAGACGACTCGGGGTAGGACAGGAGACCCAGTACTTC
CASRRLGVGQETQYF
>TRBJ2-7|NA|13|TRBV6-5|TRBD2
TGTGCCAGCAGCAGGGACTATCTCTACGAGCAGTACTTC
CASSRDYLYEQYF
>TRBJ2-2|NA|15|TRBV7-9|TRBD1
TGTGCCAGCAGCTTAGCCGGGACAGGGGGCGTAAAGCTGTTTTTT
CASSLAGTGGVKLFF
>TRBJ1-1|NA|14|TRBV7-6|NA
TGTGCCAGCAGTCTGGGACATTCGTCGTTTGAAGCTTTCTTT
CASSLGHSSFEAFF
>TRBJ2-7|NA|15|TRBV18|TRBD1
TGTGCCAGCTCAGGAAGGGACAGGGCTACCTACGAGCAGTACTTC
CASSGRDRATYEQYF
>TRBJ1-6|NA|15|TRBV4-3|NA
TGCGCCAGCAGCCAAGATAGGCAGGGCGAGTCACCCCTCCACTTT
CASSQDRQGESPLHF
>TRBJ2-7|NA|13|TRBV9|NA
TGTGCCAGCAGCCACGGACAGTTGGACGAGCAGTACTTC
CASSHGQLDEQYF
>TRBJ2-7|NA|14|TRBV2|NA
TGTGCCATCCAAGTGCACGAATCCTCCTACGAGCAGTACTTC
CAIQVHESSYEQYF
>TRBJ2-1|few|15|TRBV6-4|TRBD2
TGTGCCAGCAGCCCTACTAGCGGGAAAGGCAGTGAGCAGTTCTTC
CASSPTSGKGSEQFF
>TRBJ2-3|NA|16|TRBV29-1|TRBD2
TGCAGCGTAGGACTAGCGGGAGGGCCCGGTACAGATACGCAGTATTTT
CSVGLAGGPGTDTQYF
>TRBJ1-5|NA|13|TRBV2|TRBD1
TGTGCCAGCAAGGGACAGGTCAATCAGCCCCAGCATTTT
CASKGQVNQPQHF
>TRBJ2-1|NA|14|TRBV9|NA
TGTGCCAGCAGCGTAGGGACACCCGACAATGAGCAGTTCTTC
CASSVGTPDNEQFF
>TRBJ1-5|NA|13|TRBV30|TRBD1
TGTGCCTGGCGAGGACAGGGGAATCAGCCCCAGCATTTT
CAWRGQGNQPQHF
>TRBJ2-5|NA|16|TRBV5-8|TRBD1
TGTGCCAGCAGCCCCTGGACAGGGGGGAGAGGAGAGACCCAGTACTTC
CASSPWTGGRGETQYF
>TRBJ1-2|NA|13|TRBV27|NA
TGTGCCAGCAGTTACAAGGACTACTATGGCTACACCTTC
CASSYKDYYGYTF
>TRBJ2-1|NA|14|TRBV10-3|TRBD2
TGTGCCATCAGCTTGGGACTAGCGTCAAATGAGCAGTTCTTC
CAISLGLASNEQFF
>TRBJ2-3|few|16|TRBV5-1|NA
TGCGCCAGCAGTTTTGGACAGTCGGGACAAACAGATACGCAGTATTTT
CASSFGQSGQTDTQYF
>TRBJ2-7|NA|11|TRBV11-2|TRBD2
TGTGCCAGCAGCCGAGGGACTAGCGTGTACTTC
CASSRGTSVYF
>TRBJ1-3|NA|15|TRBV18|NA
TGTGCCAGCTCACCCAGCGGGGACTCTGGAAACACCATATATTTT
CASSPSGDSGNTIYF
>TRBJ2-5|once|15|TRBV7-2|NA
TGTGCCAGCAGCTACCAAGGCGGGGGCAGGGAGACCCAGTACTTC
CASSYQGGGRETQYF
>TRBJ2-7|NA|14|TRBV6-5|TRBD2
TGTGCCAGCAGTTTTGGACTAGACGGCTACGAGCAGTACTTC
CASSFGLDGYEQYF
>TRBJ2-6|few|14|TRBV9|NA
TGTGCCAGCAGCGCAGACTCTGGGGCCAACGTCCTGACTTTC
CASSADSGANVLTF
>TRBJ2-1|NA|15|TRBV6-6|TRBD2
TGTGCCAGCAGCCTCGGACTAGCGGGGGTAAATGAGCAGTTCTTC
CASSLGLAGVNEQFF
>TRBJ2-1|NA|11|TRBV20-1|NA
TGCAGTGCTGAGAGGGCTAGCGCGCAGTTCTTC
CSAERASAQFF
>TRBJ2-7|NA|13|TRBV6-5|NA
TGTGCCACCAGGGTAGCAGGGACCTACGAGCAGTACTTC
CATRVAGTYEQYF
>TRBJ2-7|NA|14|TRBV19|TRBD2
TGTGCCAGTAGGGCTAGCGGGGGGTTCTACGAGCAGTACTTC
CASRASGGFYEQYF
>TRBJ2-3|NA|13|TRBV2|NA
TGTGCTGGCAGGGCGGAGTATTTTGATACGCAGTATTTT
CAGRAEYFDTQYF
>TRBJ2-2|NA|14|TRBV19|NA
TGTGCCAGTAGTATTTGGCGAGGCACCGGGGAGCTGTTTTTT
CASSIWRGTGELFF
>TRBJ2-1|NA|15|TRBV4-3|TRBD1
TGCGCCAGCAGCCAAGAGGGACAGGACTACAATGAGCAGTTCTTC
CASSQEGQDYNEQFF
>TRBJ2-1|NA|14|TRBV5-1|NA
TGCGCCAGCACCGACGGGACAGGCGGGAGTGAGCAGTTCTTC
CASTDGTGGSEQFF
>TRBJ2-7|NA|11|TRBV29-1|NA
TGCAGCGTGGCGGACAGCTACGAGCAGTACTTC
CSVADSYEQYF
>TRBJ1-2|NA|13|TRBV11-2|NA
TGTGCCAGCAGCCCGCGGGTGGATGGTGGCTACACCTTC
CASSPRVDGGYTF
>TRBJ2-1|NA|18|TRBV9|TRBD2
TGTGCCAGCAGCGTATGGGGCGGGGGGCCAAGCTCCTACAATGAGCAGTTCTTC
CASSVWGGGPSSYNEQFF